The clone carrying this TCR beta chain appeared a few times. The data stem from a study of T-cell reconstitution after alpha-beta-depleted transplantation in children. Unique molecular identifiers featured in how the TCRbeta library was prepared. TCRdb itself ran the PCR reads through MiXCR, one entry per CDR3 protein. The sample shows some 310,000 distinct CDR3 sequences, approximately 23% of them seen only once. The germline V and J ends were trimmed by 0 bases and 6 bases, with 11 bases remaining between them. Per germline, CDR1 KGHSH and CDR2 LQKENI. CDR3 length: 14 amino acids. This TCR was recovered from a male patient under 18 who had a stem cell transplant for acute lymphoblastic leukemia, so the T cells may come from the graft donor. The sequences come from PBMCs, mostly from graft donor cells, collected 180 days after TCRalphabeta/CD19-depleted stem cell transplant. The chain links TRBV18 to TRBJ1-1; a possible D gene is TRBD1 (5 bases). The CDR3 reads CASSPPGRRAEAFF. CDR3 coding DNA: TGTGCCAGCTCACCACCGGGACGTCGGGCTGAAGCTTTCTTT.